The rows below give T cell receptor beta chains drawn from one sample of a study of blood T cell repertoires in COVID-19. This table comes from immunoSEQ multiplex PCR, and its TCRdb copy is limited to in-frame clones, with some not included. The table lists nearly 90,000 clones, 88% of them singletons. Sequencing input: peripheral blood. These receptors originate from a man older than 75 with acute or convalescent COVID-19. Each CDR3 is given with its conserved first and last residue. Fields, in order: J gene, V gene, D gene, CDR3 protein, CDR3 DNA. The D gene is left open where the match is weak.

TRBJ2-7 TRBV6-5 TRBD1 CASDRAYEQYF TGTGCCTCGGACAGGGCCTACGAGCAGTACTTC
TRBJ1-1 TRBV6-5 TRBD1 CASSYNRDRNTEAFF TGTGCCAGCAGTTACAATCGGGACAGGAACACTGAAGCTTTCTTT
TRBJ2-7 TRBV27 TRBD2 CASSGGDTYEQYF TGTGCCAGCAGTGGGGGGGATACCTACGAGCAGTACTTC
TRBJ2-3 TRBV9 TRBD2 CASSEGTSGSLDTQYF TGTGCCAGCAGCGAAGGGACTAGCGGGAGTTTAGATACGCAGTATTTT
TRBJ2-7 TRBV29-1 - CSAGPNPYEQYF TGCAGCGCTGGGCCCAACCCCTACGAGCAGTACTTC
TRBJ1-1 TRBV12-2 - CASRLAVDRLNTEAFF TGTGCAAGTCGCTTAGCGGTAGACAGGTTGAACACTGAAGCTTTCTTT
TRBJ2-3 TRBV6-2/TRBV6-3 - CASSYYGSGTDTQYF TGTGCCAGCAGTTACTACGGGTCGGGCACAGATACGCAGTATTTT
TRBJ2-3 TRBV4-2 TRBD2 CASSGGSGTDTQYF TGTGCCAGCAGCGGCGGGAGCGGCACAGATACGCAGTATTTT
TRBJ1-5 TRBV28 - CASSLSPYGVDNQPQHF TGTGCCAGCAGTTTAAGCCCCTACGGGGTGGACAATCAGCCCCAGCATTTT
TRBJ1-6 TRBV5-8 - CASSLVRGNNSPLHF TGTGCCAGCAGCTTGGTACGGGGGAATAATTCACCCCTCCACTTT
TRBJ1-5 TRBV6-2/TRBV6-3 TRBD1 CASNPTGVSNQPQHF TGTGCCAGCAACCCGACAGGGGTTAGCAATCAGCCCCAGCATTTT
TRBJ2-6 TRBV5-6 - CASRWRAPLGANVLTF TGTGCCAGCAGGTGGAGGGCCCCTCTGGGGGCCAACGTCCTGACTTTC
TRBJ2-3 TRBV2 - CASSESVVGTDTQYF TGTGCCAGCAGTGAATCAGTCGTCGGCACAGATACGCAGTATTTT
TRBJ1-1 TRBV6-5 - CASSPEPTEAFF TGTGCCAGCAGTCCCGAGCCCACTGAAGCTTTCTTT
TRBJ1-6 TRBV9 - CASSSGNSPLHF TGTGCCAGCAGTAGCGGCAATTCACCCCTCCACTTT
TRBJ2-3 TRBV19 TRBD2 CASSIEVAGGADTQYF TGTGCCAGTAGTATAGAGGTAGCGGGGGGGGCAGATACGCAGTATTTT
TRBJ1-4 TRBV10-3 TRBD1 CAISGQGVGEKLFF TGTGCCATCAGCGGACAGGGGGTTGGAGAAAAACTGTTTTTT
TRBJ1-3 TRBV4-3 - CASSQEVWSAGNTIYF TGCGCCAGCAGCCAAGAAGTTTGGTCGGCTGGAAACACCATATATTTT